The T cell receptor (beta chain) under discussion was sequenced for a study of T cell repertoires in aging, cancer and after chemotherapy. This clonotype was counted a few times. Germline V gives CDR1 SGHRS, CDR2 YFSETQ. CDR3 size: 14 residues. The V gene lost 4 bases and the J gene lost 1 base, with 11 bases spanning the gap. Rearranged V-D-J TRB sequences were amplified with a mixed TRB-A/B primer pool. TCRdb analysed the multiplex PCR reads with MiXCR anew, one entry per CDR3 protein. The sample carries approximately 3,200 distinct CDR3 sequences, approximately 20% recorded once. TCR beta rearrangements were amplified from peripheral blood genomic DNA.

Sequencing was performed on blood. The origin of this receptor is a human donor with a blood cancer. This chain links TRBV5-1 with TRBJ1-1; D gene unclear. This CDR3 reads CASSLLSGNTEAFF. The CDR3 DNA sequence: TGCGCCAGCAGCCTTCTTTCAGGGAACACTGAAGCTTTCTTT.